This T cell receptor (beta chain) appears in the sequencing data of a study of T cell responses to AZD1222 COVID-19 vaccine. The repertoire was sequenced with immunoSEQ multiplex PCR; TCRdb's copy has only in-frame clones and lacks some. The table has more than 150,000 clones, approximately 90% seen once; the top ten hold approximately 1.3%. Note on this clone: No antigen is known for it.

The V and J ends lost 3 bases and 7 bases, in that order; junction bases with no gene match: 5. CDR3 length: 14 amino acids. The germline V gene encodes CDR1 KGHSH and CDR2 LQKENI. General study points: Unmutated variant regions are reportedly targeted by nearly half of spike-specific TCRs. Donors were largely white British and mainly female; clonal diversity was possibly underestimated.

The chain has TRBV18 and TRBJ2-1; 8 positions agree with TRBD1. The source material was peripheral blood, sampled 28 days after the second AZD1222 dose. The TCR originated in an adult who received the AZD1222 COVID-19 vaccine. The CDR3 protein is CASSPPGTGNEQFF. CDR3 DNA sequence: TGTGCCAGCTCACCCCCCGGGACAGGAAATGAGCAGTTCTTC. Full variable domain (rest looked up from reference TRBV18 and TRBJ2-1): NAGVMQNPRHLVRRRGQEARLRCSPMKGHSHVYWYRQLPEEGLKFMVYLQKENIIDESGMPKERFSAEFPKEGPSILRIQQVVRGDSAAYFCASSPPGTGNEQFFGPGTRLTVL.